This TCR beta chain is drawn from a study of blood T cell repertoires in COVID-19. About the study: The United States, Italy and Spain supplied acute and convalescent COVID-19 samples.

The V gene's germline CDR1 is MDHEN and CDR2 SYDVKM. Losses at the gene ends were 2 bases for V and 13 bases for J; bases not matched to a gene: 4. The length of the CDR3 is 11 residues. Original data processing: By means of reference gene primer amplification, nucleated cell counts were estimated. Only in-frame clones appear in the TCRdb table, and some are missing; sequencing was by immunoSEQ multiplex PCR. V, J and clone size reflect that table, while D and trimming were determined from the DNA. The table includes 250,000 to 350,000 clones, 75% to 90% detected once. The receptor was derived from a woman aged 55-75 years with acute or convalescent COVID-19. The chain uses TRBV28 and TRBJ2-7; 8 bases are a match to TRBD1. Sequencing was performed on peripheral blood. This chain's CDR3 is CASSLAQGVYF. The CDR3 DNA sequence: TGTGCCAGCAGTTTAGCACAGGGGGTCTACTTC.